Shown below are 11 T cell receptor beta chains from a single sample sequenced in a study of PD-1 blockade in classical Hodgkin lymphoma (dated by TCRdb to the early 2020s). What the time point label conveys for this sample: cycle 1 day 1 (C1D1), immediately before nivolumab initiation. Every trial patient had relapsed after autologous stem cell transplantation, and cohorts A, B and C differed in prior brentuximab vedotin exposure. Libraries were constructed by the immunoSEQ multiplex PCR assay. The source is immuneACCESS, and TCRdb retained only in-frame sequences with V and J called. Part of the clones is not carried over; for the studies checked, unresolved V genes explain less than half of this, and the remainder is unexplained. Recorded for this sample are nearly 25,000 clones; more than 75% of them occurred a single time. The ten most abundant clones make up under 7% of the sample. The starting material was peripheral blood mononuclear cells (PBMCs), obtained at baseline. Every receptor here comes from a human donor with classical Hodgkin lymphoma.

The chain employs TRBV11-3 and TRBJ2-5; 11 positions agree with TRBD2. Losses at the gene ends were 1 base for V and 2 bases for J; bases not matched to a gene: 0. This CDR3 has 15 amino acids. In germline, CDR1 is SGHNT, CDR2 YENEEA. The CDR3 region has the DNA TGTGCCAGCAGCTTAGCTAGCGGGGGGCAAGAGACCCAGTACTTC. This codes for CASSLASGGQETQYF.

The CDR3 nucleotides are TGTGCCAGCAGTTCACGTTCCGGACGGAACACTGAAGCTTTCTTT. Protein product: CASSSRSGRNTEAFF. The J gene is TRBJ1-1, the V gene TRBV27; D uncertain. Looked up from germline, CDR1 is MNHEY and CDR2 is SMNVEV (reference sequence). The CDR3 loop spans 15 amino acids. V lost 4 bases and J lost 1, with 13 bases in between.

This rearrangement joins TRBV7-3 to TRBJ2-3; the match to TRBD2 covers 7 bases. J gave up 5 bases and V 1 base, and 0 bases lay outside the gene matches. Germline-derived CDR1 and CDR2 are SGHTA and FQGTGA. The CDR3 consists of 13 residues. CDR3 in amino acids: CASSLREGDTQYF. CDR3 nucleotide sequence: TGTGCCAGCAGCTTAAGGGAGGGAGATACGCAGTATTTT.

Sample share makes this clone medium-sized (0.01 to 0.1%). The CDR3 sequence is CAISESYRGGSPLHF. The CDR3 bases are TGTGCCATCAGTGAGTCGTACAGGGGGGGATCACCCCTCCACTTT. The chain combines TRBV10-3 with TRBJ1-6, with TRBD1 matching 8 bases. CDR1 ENHRY and CDR2 SYGVKD come from the germline V gene. Unmatched junction bases numbered 5, after V lost 0 bases and J lost 10 bases. The CDR3 is 15 residues long.

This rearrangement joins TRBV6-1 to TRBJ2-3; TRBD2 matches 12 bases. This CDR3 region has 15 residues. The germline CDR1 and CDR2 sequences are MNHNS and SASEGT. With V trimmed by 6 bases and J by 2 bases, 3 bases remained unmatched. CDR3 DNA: TGTGCCAGCAGCCCTAGCGGGGGGGACACAGATACGCAGTATTTT. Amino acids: CASSPSGGDTDTQYF.

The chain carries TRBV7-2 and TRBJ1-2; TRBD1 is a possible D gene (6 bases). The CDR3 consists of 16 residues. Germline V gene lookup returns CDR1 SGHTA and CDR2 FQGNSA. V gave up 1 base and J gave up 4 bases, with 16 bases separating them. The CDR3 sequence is CASSLGGAGSGYGYTF. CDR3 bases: TGTGCCAGCAGCTTAGGGGGGGCAGGGAGCGGCTATGGCTACACCTTC.

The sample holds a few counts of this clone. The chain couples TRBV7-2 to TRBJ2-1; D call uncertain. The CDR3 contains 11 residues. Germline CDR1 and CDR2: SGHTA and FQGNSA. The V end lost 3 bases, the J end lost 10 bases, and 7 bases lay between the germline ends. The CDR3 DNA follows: TGTGCCAGCAGCTTTTTACAGGAGCAGTTCTTC. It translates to CASSFLQEQFF.

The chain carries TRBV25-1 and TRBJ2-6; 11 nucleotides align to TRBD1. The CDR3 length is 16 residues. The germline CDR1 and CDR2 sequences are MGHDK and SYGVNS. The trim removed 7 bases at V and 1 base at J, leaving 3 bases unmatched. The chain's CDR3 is CASMGDRGSGANVLTF. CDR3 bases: TGTGCCAGCATGGGGGACAGGGGGTCTGGGGCCAACGTCCTGACTTTC.

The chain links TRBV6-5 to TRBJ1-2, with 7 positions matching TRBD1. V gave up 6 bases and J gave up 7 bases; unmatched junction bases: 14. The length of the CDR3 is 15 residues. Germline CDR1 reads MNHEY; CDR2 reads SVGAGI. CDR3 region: CASRQPGSNRGGYTF. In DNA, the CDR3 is TGTGCCAGCAGACAGCCGGGGTCAAACAGGGGTGGCTACACCTTC.

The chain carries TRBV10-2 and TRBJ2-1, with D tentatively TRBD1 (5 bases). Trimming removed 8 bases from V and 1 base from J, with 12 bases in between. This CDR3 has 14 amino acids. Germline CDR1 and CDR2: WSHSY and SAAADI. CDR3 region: CASGIQVSYNEQFF. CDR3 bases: TGCGCCAGCGGGATACAGGTGTCCTACAATGAGCAGTTCTTC.

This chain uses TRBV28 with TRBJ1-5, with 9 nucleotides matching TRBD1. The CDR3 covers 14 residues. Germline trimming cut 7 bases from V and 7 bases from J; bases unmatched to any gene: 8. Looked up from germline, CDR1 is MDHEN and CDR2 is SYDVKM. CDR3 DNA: TGTGCCAGCACGCTCTGGACAGGGGTCCAGCCCCAGCATTTT. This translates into CASTLWTGVQPQHF.